A single sample is the source of the 14 T cell receptor beta chains below, sequenced in a study of cytomegalovirus exposure and HLA in healthy donors. Amplification used 60 Vbeta primers and 13 Jbeta primers. The assay was immunoSEQ multiplex PCR, and TCRdb's table has in-frame clones only and misses some. Found here are over 150,000 clones, 75% to 85% of them singletons; the top ten hold around 10%. Sequenced input: PBMCs. These TCRs come from a man aged 50 or older in good health and CMV-seropositive.

The J gene is TRBJ1-1, the V gene TRBV7-9, with 9 nucleotides matching TRBD1. The CDR3 has 15 amino acids. With V trimmed by 5 bases and J by 0 bases, 4 bases remained unmatched. Germline V gives CDR1 SEHNR, CDR2 FQNEAQ (reference sequence). CDR3 in DNA: TGTGCCAGCAGCGTCCGGACAGGGGTGAACACTGAAGCTTTCTTT. Translated: CASSVRTGVNTEAFF.

The table lists this clone with a few counts. The J gene is TRBJ2-5, the V gene TRBV10-3, with 7 bases matching TRBD1. The CDR3 loop spans 14 amino acids. Germline assignment: CDR1 ENHRY and CDR2 SYGVKD. J lost 4 bases, V lost 0 bases, and 2 bases had no gene match. The CDR3 DNA reads TGTGCCATCAGTGAGTCGGCAGGGGGAGAGACCCAGTACTTC. Protein: CAISESAGGETQYF.

This chain joins TRBV6-6 and TRBJ1-1; perhaps TRBD1 as D (6 bases). Germline CDR1 is MNHNY and CDR2 is SVGAGI (reference sequence). CDR3 length: 15 residues. V was trimmed by 4 bases and J by 3 bases, leaving 15 bases between them. CDR3 sequence reads: CASSSSGVRDTEAFF. The CDR3 DNA reads as TGTGCCAGCAGTTCATCAGGGGTGAGGGACACTGAAGCTTTCTTT.

The gene calls are TRBV19 and TRBJ2-7, with 8 bases identical to TRBD1. Germline V gene data show CDR1 as LNHDA and CDR2 as SQIVND (reference sequence). The CDR3 loop spans 15 amino acids. Trimming cost V 4 bases and J 0 bases; bases outside gene matches: 5. Written as DNA, the CDR3 is TGTGCCAGTAGTAAGGACAGGGCCAACTCCTACGAGCAGTACTTC. This sequence encodes CASSKDRANSYEQYF.

This clone was detected only a few times. The rearrangement joins TRBV5-6 to TRBJ2-2; D uncertain. Germline CDR1 is SGHDT and CDR2 is YYEEEE. CDR3 length: 14 amino acids. The germline V and J ends were trimmed by 4 bases and 7 bases, with 14 bases remaining between them. The CDR3, as DNA: TGTGCCAGCAGCCTCCTTGGGCAGGACGGGGAGCTGTTTTTT. Translated, it gives CASSLLGQDGELFF.

Of note for this clone: Compared with germline, one end of the junction differs, possibly owing to a read error. This rearrangement joins TRBV2 to TRBJ2-4; D is uncertain. Germline CDR1 is SNHLY and CDR2 is FYNNEI. There are 15 residues in the CDR3. CDR3 bases: TGTGCCAGCAGTGAAGCTCGGAACAGCAAAAACAGTCAGTACTTC. It encodes CASSEARNSKNSQYF.

The chain links TRBV6-5 to TRBJ1-2, with D tentatively TRBD1 (5 bases). Germline V CDR1 and CDR2: MNHEY, SVGAGI. The CDR3 is made up of 14 amino acids. V was pared by 2 bases and J by 4 bases, with 11 bases between. CDR3 nucleotide sequence: TGTGCCAGCAGTTACGGAGGGGTTGGCTATGGCTACACCTTC. Translation: CASSYGGVGYGYTF.

V is TRBV28 and J is TRBJ1-2; D is unclear. This CDR3 region has 14 residues. Deletions cut 3 bases from V and 6 bases from J, with 14 bases between. The V gene's germline CDR1 is MDHEN and CDR2 SYDVKM. CDR3 residues: CASSFVEQFHGYTF. CDR3 DNA sequence: TGTGCCAGCAGTTTCGTGGAGCAGTTTCATGGCTACACCTTC.

This chain uses TRBV6-5 with TRBJ2-1, with 10 bases identical to TRBD2. Per germline, CDR1 MNHEY and CDR2 SVGAGI. The CDR3 sequence is 15 residues long. The V and J ends lost 4 bases and 3 bases, in that order; junction bases with no gene match: 3. The CDR3 spells CASSSLAGDYNEQFF. The CDR3, as DNA: TGTGCCAGCAGTTCGCTAGCGGGGGACTACAATGAGCAGTTCTTC.

Only a few counts were recorded for this clone. The chain recombines TRBV6-1 with TRBJ1-4; 9 nucleotides line up with TRBD1. The junction had 4 bases not matched to a gene; V was cut back by 6 bases and J by 2 bases. Germline loops: CDR1 MNHNS, CDR2 SASEGT. The CDR3 has 15 amino acids. CDR3 nucleotides: TGTGCCAGCAGAGTCGGGACAGGGACTAATGAAAAACTGTTTTTT. It is translated as CASRVGTGTNEKLFF.

This rearrangement joins TRBV29-1 to TRBJ1-2; possible D gene TRBD1, 5 bases. This CDR3 region has 12 residues. V lost 6 bases, J lost 3 bases, and 11 bases lay in between. The germline V gene encodes CDR1 SQVTM and CDR2 ANQGSEA. CDR3 amino acids: CSVTRGDYGYTF. In DNA, the CDR3 is TGCAGCGTCACAAGGGGCGACTATGGCTACACCTTC. The whole variable domain, filled in from reference TRBV29-1 and TRBJ1-2, reads SAVISQKPSRDICQRGTSLTIQCQVDSQVTMMFWYRQQPGQSLTLIATANQGSEATYESGFVIDKFPISRPNLTFSTLTVSNMSPEDSSIYLCSVTRGDYGYTFGSGTRLTVV.

The chain employs TRBV2 and TRBJ2-7; no definite D call. CDR1 is SNHLY, CDR2 FYNNEI, per germline. The CDR3 extends over 11 amino acids. The ends were cut back, 6 bases at V and 1 base at J, with 4 bases in the middle. The CDR3 here is CASSGSYEQYF. The CDR3 nucleotides are TGTGCCAGCAGCGGGTCCTACGAGCAGTACTTC.

This sequence joins TRBV19 and TRBJ2-3; 8 bases align to TRBD1. Germline V gives CDR1 LNHDA, CDR2 SQIVND (reference sequence). The V gene end was trimmed by 5 bases and the J gene end by 3 bases; junction bases not matched to a gene: 7. This CDR3 is built from 15 residues. CDR3: CASSPRDRPTDTQYF. CDR3 DNA: TGTGCCAGTAGTCCTCGGGACAGGCCAACAGATACGCAGTATTTT.

The J gene is TRBJ1-2, the V gene TRBV5-8; TRBD1 matches at 11 bases. CDR1 is SGHTS and CDR2 is YDEGEE in the germline V gene. The CDR3 covers 15 residues. V was clipped by 4 bases and J by 6 bases; unmatched bases: 8. CDR3 bases: TGTGCCAGCAGCCCCTGGACAGGGGGCGCGGATGGCTACACCTTC. Encoded protein: CASSPWTGGADGYTF.